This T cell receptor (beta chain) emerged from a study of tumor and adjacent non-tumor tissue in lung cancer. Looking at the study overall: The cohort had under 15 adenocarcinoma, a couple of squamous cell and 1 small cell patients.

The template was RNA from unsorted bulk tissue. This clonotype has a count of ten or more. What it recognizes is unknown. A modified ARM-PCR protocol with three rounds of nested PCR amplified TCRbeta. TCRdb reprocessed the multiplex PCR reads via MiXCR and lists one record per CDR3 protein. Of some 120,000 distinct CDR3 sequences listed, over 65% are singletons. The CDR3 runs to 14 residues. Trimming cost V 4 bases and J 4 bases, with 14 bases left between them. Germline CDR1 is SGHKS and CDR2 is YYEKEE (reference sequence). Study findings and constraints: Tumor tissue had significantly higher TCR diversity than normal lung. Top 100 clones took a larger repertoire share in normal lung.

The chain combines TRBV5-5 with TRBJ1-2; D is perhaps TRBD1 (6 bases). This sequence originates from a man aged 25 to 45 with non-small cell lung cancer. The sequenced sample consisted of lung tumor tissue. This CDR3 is CASSPPGHLYGYTF. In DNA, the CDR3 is TGTGCCAGCAGCCCCCCGGGACACCTCTATGGCTACACCTTC. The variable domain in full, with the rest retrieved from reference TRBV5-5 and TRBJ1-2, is DAGVTQSPTHLIKTRGQQVTLRCSPISGHKSVSWYQQVLGQGPQFIFQYYEKEERGRGNFPDRFSARQFPNYSSELNVNALLLGDSALYLCASSPPGHLYGYTFGSGTRLTVV.